These 10 T cell receptor beta chains originate from one sample sequenced in a study of blood T cell repertoires in COVID-19. The protocol was immunoSEQ multiplex PCR, while the TCRdb copy is restricted to in-frame clones and leaves out a portion. The sample records about 180,000 clones, around 80% being singletons. Material for sequencing was peripheral blood. The origin of the receptors is a human donor in a cohort sampled during active COVID-19.

The genes are TRBV11-2 and TRBJ2-7; 11 nucleotides line up with TRBD1. This CDR3 contains 15 residues. The V and J ends lost 5 bases and 0 bases, in that order; junction bases with no gene match: 3. The germline V gene encodes CDR1 SGHAT and CDR2 FQNNGV. As DNA, the CDR3 is TGTGCCAGCAGCGCCGGGACAGGGGGCTCCTACGAGCAGTACTTC. This sequence encodes CASSAGTGGSYEQYF.

The rearrangement joins TRBV10-2 to TRBJ2-1, with 12 nucleotides matching TRBD2. The germline gives CDR1 WSHSY, CDR2 SAAADI. The CDR3 length is 16 residues. Trimming took 5 bases from V and 8 from J; bases not matched to a gene: 10. The CDR3 nucleotides are TGCGCCAGCAGTCCAATCCTAGCGGGGGGGGGTGATGAGCAGTTCTTC. Its protein product is CASSPILAGGGDEQFF.

The chain carries TRBV7-9 and TRBJ2-5; D uncertain. Trimming cost V 3 bases and J 4 bases, with 6 bases left between them. In germline, CDR1 is SEHNR, CDR2 FQNEAQ (reference sequence). The CDR3 totals 12 residues. The CDR3 spells CASSFGLETQYF. For the CDR3, the DNA is TGTGCCAGCAGCTTCGGGTTAGAGACCCAGTACTTC.

The rearrangement uses TRBV11-2 and TRBJ1-3; D not resolved. The CDR3 runs to 16 residues. Germline loops: CDR1 SGHAT, CDR2 FQNNGV. V was pared by 6 bases and J by 0 bases, with 15 bases between. CDR3: CASRPYGIRSGNTIYF. The CDR3, as DNA: TGTGCCAGCAGACCATACGGGATACGCTCTGGAAACACCATATATTTT.

This chain links TRBV29-1 with TRBJ2-5; D is undetermined. This CDR3 is built from 13 residues. Trimming left V 0 bases short and J 5 bases short, with 10 bases between. Germline assignment: CDR1 SQVTM and CDR2 ANQGSEA. Here the CDR3 DNA reads TGCAGCGTTGAAGATCCGCGATCGGAGACCCAGTACTTC. Translating it yields CSVEDPRSETQYF.

The chain links TRBV5-6 to TRBJ2-7, with D possibly matching TRBD1 (6 bases). There are 16 residues in the CDR3. V was trimmed by 3 bases and J by 5 bases, leaving 21 bases between them. Germline lookup yields CDR1 SGHDT and CDR2 YYEEEE. The CDR3 DNA sequence: TGTGCCAGCAGCTCCCTTCGGGACACCTATAGCGACGAGCAGTACTTC. Amino acids: CASSSLRDTYSDEQYF.

The chain employs TRBV5-1 and TRBJ1-1; 8 bases line up with TRBD1. V dropped 2 bases and J dropped 3; count of bases not matched to a gene: 9. CDR1 SGHRS and CDR2 YFSETQ come from the germline V gene. The CDR3 contains 16 residues. The DNA for the CDR3 is TGCGCCAGCAGCTTAGGGGCCAACAGGGGGGACACTGAAGCTTTCTTT. This sequence encodes CASSLGANRGDTEAFF. Variable domain in full (rest from reference TRBV5-1 and TRBJ1-1): KAGVTQTPRYLIKTRGQQVTLSCSPISGHRSVSWYQQTPGQGLQFLFEYFSETQRNKGNFPGRFSGRQFSNSRSEMNVSTLELGDSALYLCASSLGANRGDTEAFFGQGTRLTVV.

The rearrangement uses TRBV30 and TRBJ2-6, with 7 bases that match TRBD1. CDR1 and CDR2 (germline): GTSNPN, SVGIG (reference sequence). CDR3 size: 16 residues. V shed 5 bases and J 0 bases; nucleotides not matched to a gene: 7. The DNA for the CDR3 is TGTGCCTGGGGTACAGGGGACATCTCTGGGGCCAACGTCCTGACTTTC. Protein sequence: CAWGTGDISGANVLTF.

The chain links TRBV5-1 to TRBJ2-2; 8 positions agree with TRBD2. This CDR3 contains 14 residues. The J segment lost 3 bases and the V segment lost 4 bases, leaving 2 bases of the junction unmatched. In germline, CDR1 is SGHRS, CDR2 YFSETQ. The CDR3 DNA reads as TGCGCCAGCAGCCCACTAGCGGACACCGGGGAGCTGTTTTTT. It is translated as CASSPLADTGELFF.

The chain is built from TRBV4-2 and TRBJ2-1; TRBD2 might be the D (5 bases). V lost 3 bases and J 10 bases, leaving 22 bases between the germline ends. Germline V gives CDR1 LGHNA, CDR2 YNFKEQ. The CDR3 contains 16 residues. CDR3 nucleotides: TGTGCCAGCAGCCAGATTCTTGCGGATAGCGCGAGGGAGCAGTTCTTC. As protein: CASSQILADSAREQFF.